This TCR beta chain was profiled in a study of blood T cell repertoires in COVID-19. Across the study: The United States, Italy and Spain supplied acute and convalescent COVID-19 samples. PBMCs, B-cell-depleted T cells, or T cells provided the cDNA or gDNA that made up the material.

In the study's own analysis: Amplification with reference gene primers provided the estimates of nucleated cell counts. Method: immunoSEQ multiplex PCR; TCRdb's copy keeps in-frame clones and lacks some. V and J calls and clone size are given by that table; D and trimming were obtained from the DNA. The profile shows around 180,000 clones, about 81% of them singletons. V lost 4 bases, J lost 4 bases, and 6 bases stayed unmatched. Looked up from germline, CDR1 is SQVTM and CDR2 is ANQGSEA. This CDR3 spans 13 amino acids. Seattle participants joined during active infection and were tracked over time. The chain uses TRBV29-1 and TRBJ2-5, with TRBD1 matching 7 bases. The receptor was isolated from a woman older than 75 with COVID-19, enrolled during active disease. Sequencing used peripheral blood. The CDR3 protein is CSVADRALETQYF. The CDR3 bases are TGCAGCGTTGCAGACAGGGCGCTAGAGACCCAGTACTTC.